A selection of T cell receptor beta chains follows, all from one sample in a study of T-cell reconstitution after alpha-beta-depleted transplantation in children. TCRdb re-derived calls from the PCR reads in MiXCR, one entry per CDR3 protein. The repertoire has more than 550,000 distinct CDR3 sequences, about 10% of them found once; the top ten carry roughly 4%. The sample here was PBMCs from the stem cell graft donor, taken from the stem cell graft. The origin of the receptors is a human donor who donated a stem cell graft to a child with acute myeloid leukemia. CDR3s include the opening cysteine and the closing phenylalanine or tryptophan. A D gene is named only where the DNA matches it firmly. For some rows the clone size is stated as once, few or many, or as a class when expanded; others skip it.

D	V	J	size	DNA	CDR3
NA	TRBV15	TRBJ2-1	many	TGTGCCACCAGCCAAACTTACAATGAGCAGTTCTTC	CATSQTYNEQFF
NA	TRBV7-9	TRBJ2-7	few	TGTGCCAGCAGCTTAATGGAGCCTCCCTACGAGCAGTACTTC	CASSLMEPPYEQYF
NA	TRBV30	TRBJ2-2	few	TGTGCCTGGAGTCTAGCGCACACCGGGGAGCTGTTTTTT	CAWSLAHTGELFF
NA	TRBV20-1	TRBJ1-6	few	TGCAGTGGGGTTTCGAATGGGAGGCCCCTCCACTTT	CSGVSNGRPLHF
NA	TRBV27	TRBJ2-7	few	TGTGCCAGCAGTTGGGACCCAGGCGGCTACGAGCAGTACTTC	CASSWDPGGYEQYF
TRBD2	TRBV27	TRBJ2-1	NA	TGTGCCAGCAGTTTATATGGGGCGGGAGGGCTCTTAGGAGGAGGAAATGAGCAGTTCTTC	CASSLYGAGGLLGGGNEQFF
TRBD1	TRBV5-5	TRBJ1-2	NA	TGTGCCAGCAGCGGGGGACAGCTCTATGGCTACACCTTC	CASSGGQLYGYTF
TRBD2	TRBV20-1	TRBJ2-3	few	TGCAGTGCTGCCCCTAGCGGGAGCCGCACAGATACGCAGTATTTT	CSAAPSGSRTDTQYF
TRBD2	TRBV5-6	TRBJ2-1	few	TGTGCCAGCAGCACGACTAGCGGAGGCAATGAGCAGTTCTTC	CASSTTSGGNEQFF
NA	TRBV7-3	TRBJ2-1	many	TGTGCCAGCAGCTTGGGAGGCTTATCCAATGAGCAGTTCTTC	CASSLGGLSNEQFF
TRBD1	TRBV14	TRBJ2-2	few	TGTGCCAGCAGCCGCAACAGGGGGCGCGACACCGGGGAGCTGTTTTTT	CASSRNRGRDTGELFF
TRBD2	TRBV10-3	TRBJ2-2	many	TGTGCCATCACTGAATCTTCTCTAGCGGGGCACCGGGAGCTGTTTTTT	CAITESSLAGHRELFF
NA	TRBV29-1	TRBJ1-2	many	TGCAGCGCCCGAAGGGACCGCGCGATTGGTGGCTACACCTTC	CSARRDRAIGGYTF
TRBD2	TRBV11-2	TRBJ2-5	many	TGTGCCAGCAGCTTGACTAGCGGGAGTCAAGAGACCCAGTACTTC	CASSLTSGSQETQYF
NA	TRBV6-5	TRBJ1-2	many	TGTGCCAGCAGTTACTCGTCTCGGGGGGCCAACAGAGCTAACTATGGCTACACCTTC	CASSYSSRGANRANYGYTF
NA	TRBV6-1	TRBJ2-6	many	TGTGCCAGCTCAATATCCTCTGGGGCCAACGTCCTGACTTTC	CASSISSGANVLTF
NA	TRBV7-9	TRBJ1-2	NA	TGTGCCAGCAGCCCAAGGGACAAGGACTATGGCTACACCTTC	CASSPRDKDYGYTF
TRBD1	TRBV6-5	TRBJ2-7	few	TGTGCCTCATCCCGGGACAGCTATTCCTACGAGCAGTACTTC	CASSRDSYSYEQYF
NA	TRBV30	TRBJ1-5	once	TGTGCCTGGAGTCGGGACTTCAATCAGCCCCAGCATTTT	CAWSRDFNQPQHF
TRBD2	TRBV12-3/TRBV12-4	TRBJ2-3	NA	TGTGCCAGCAGTCGGAGACTAGCGGGAGTCGGCACAGATACGCAGTATTTT	CASSRRLAGVGTDTQYF
NA	TRBV25-1	TRBJ2-3	few	TGTGCCAGCAGTCTCTTGGGGGCGCAGTATTTT	CASSLLGAQYF
NA	TRBV10-3	TRBJ1-4	NA	TGTGCCATCAGTGAGTCGACTGAAAAACTGTTTTTT	CAISESTEKLFF
TRBD2	TRBV5-1	TRBJ2-1	NA	TGCGCCAGCAGCTCCGGACTAGCGGGAGGGCCAAATGAGCAGTTCTTC	CASSSGLAGGPNEQFF
NA	TRBV7-2	TRBJ2-1	many	TGTGCCAGCAGCTTAGATCGGGGCCGATACAATGAGCAGTTCTTC	CASSLDRGRYNEQFF
NA	TRBV6-1	TRBJ2-5	few	TGTGCCAGCAGTCTGTCCGGGCCTGGAGGGGAGACCCAGTACTTC	CASSLSGPGGETQYF
TRBD2	TRBV4-1	TRBJ2-4	many	TGCGCCAGCAGCCAAGGGCTAGCGGGAGTTCATAACATTCAGTACTTC	CASSQGLAGVHNIQYF
NA	TRBV3-1	TRBJ2-1	NA	TGTGCCAGCAGCTATAGCATCTCCTACAATGAGCAGTTCTTC	CASSYSISYNEQFF
TRBD2	TRBV9	TRBJ2-2	few	TGTGCCAGCAGCGACAGCGGGAGCGTGGACGGGGAGCTGTTTTTT	CASSDSGSVDGELFF
TRBD1	TRBV29-1	TRBJ2-7	few	TGCAGCGTCTCCCGGGACAGCTCCTACGAGCAGTACTTC	CSVSRDSSYEQYF
TRBD2	TRBV6-2/TRBV6-3	TRBJ2-1	NA	TGTGCCAGCAGTTATAGACCGGGACTAGCGGGAGGGCCAGCCTACAATGAGCAGTTCTTC	CASSYRPGLAGGPAYNEQFF
NA	TRBV20-1	TRBJ1-1	few	TGCAGTGCTTCGCGCAGTGACAGGAACACTGAAGCTTTCTTT	CSASRSDRNTEAFF
NA	TRBV20-1	TRBJ2-7	many	TGCAGTGCTCAACTCCCGATTTACGAGCAGTACTTC	CSAQLPIYEQYF
TRBD2	TRBV6-1	TRBJ2-7	many	TGTGCCAGCAGCCGCGGGACTAGCGGCTACGAGCAGTACTTC	CASSRGTSGYEQYF
NA	TRBV29-1	TRBJ2-2	few	TGCAGCGCCCGGGGGCAGACGAACACCGGGGAGCTGTTTTTT	CSARGQTNTGELFF
TRBD1	TRBV20-1	TRBJ2-7	NA	TGCAGTGCTACCCAACCCACTTTTATACAGGGGGACGAGCAGTACTTC	CSATQPTFIQGDEQYF
TRBD1	TRBV7-9	TRBJ2-7	few	TGTGCCAGCAGCCTAACCGCCGGGACAGGGACTACGGAGCAGTACTTC	CASSLTAGTGTTEQYF
NA	TRBV18	TRBJ2-5	NA	TGTGCCAGCTCACCGGGGATAAGGGGTCAAGAGACCCAGTACTTC	CASSPGIRGQETQYF